These T cell receptor beta chains were read from a single sample in a study of blood T cell repertoires in COVID-19. Produced via immunoSEQ multiplex PCR; TCRdb's table is partial and in-frame only. The sample has about 42,000 clones, about 91% seen once. The sample comprised peripheral blood. The origin of the receptors is a man aged 50-60 years with active COVID-19. CDR3s include the opening cysteine and the closing phenylalanine or tryptophan. D genes are given only for firm matches. For some rows the clone size is stated as once, few or many, or as a class when expanded; others skip it.

V gene: TRBV24-1
J gene: TRBJ1-3
D gene: .
clone size: .
CDR3 DNA: TGTGCCACCAGTGATTTGGAGGGTTTCGGCTCTGGAAACACCATATATTTT
CDR3 protein: CATSDLEGFGSGNTIYF

V gene: TRBV9
J gene: TRBJ2-1
D gene: TRBD1
clone size: .
CDR3 DNA: TGTGCCAGCAACCAGGGACAGCTTTCCTACAATGAGCAGTTCTTC
CDR3 protein: CASNQGQLSYNEQFF

V gene: TRBV19
J gene: TRBJ2-7
D gene: TRBD1
clone size: .
CDR3 DNA: TGTGCCAGTAGTATAGATCGCGGGACAGGTTCCCTCCGGGGCGAGCAGTACTTC
CDR3 protein: CASSIDRGTGSLRGEQYF

V gene: TRBV5-1
J gene: TRBJ2-2
D gene: TRBD1
clone size: .
CDR3 DNA: TGCGCCAGCAGCTTGACAGGGGTCGGCACCGGGGAGCTGTTTTTT
CDR3 protein: CASSLTGVGTGELFF

V gene: TRBV27
J gene: TRBJ1-2
D gene: TRBD1
clone size: .
CDR3 DNA: TGTGCCAGCAGTTTATCGGCACAGGGGAACTATGGCTACACCTTC
CDR3 protein: CASSLSAQGNYGYTF

V gene: TRBV6-5
J gene: TRBJ1-1
D gene: .
clone size: .
CDR3 DNA: TGTGCCAGCAGTCCCGGGACGCAGGGGTACACTGAAGCTTTCTTT
CDR3 protein: CASSPGTQGYTEAFF

V gene: TRBV5-1
J gene: TRBJ2-1
D gene: TRBD2
clone size: once
CDR3 DNA: TGCGCCAGCAGCTCCACTAGCGGGAGCTACAATGAGCAGTTCTTC
CDR3 protein: CASSSTSGSYNEQFF

V gene: TRBV29-1
J gene: TRBJ2-3
D gene: .
clone size: .
CDR3 DNA: TGCAGCGTTGATGGCGGGACCACAGATACGCAGTATTTT
CDR3 protein: CSVDGGTTDTQYF

V gene: TRBV13
J gene: TRBJ1-1
D gene: .
clone size: once
CDR3 DNA: TGTGCCAGCAGCCAGACTGAAACTGAAGCTTTCTTT
CDR3 protein: CASSQTETEAFF

V gene: TRBV9
J gene: TRBJ2-1
D gene: TRBD2
clone size: few
CDR3 DNA: TGTGCCAGCAGCCCCCGACTAGCAGGTTACAATGAGCAGTTCTTC
CDR3 protein: CASSPRLAGYNEQFF

V gene: TRBV6-5
J gene: TRBJ2-7
D gene: .
clone size: once
CDR3 DNA: TGTGCCAGCGTTCAGACAGGAACCTACGAGCAGTACTTC
CDR3 protein: CASVQTGTYEQYF

V gene: TRBV19
J gene: TRBJ2-7
D gene: .
clone size: .
CDR3 DNA: TGTGCCAGTAGTATACTCGCGGAGGGCCCGATCGAGCAGTACTTC
CDR3 protein: CASSILAEGPIEQYF

V gene: TRBV2
J gene: TRBJ2-5
D gene: TRBD2
clone size: .
CDR3 DNA: TGTGCCAGCAGTCCACCGGGACTATCTGAAGAGACCCAGTACTTC
CDR3 protein: CASSPPGLSEETQYF

V gene: TRBV6-5
J gene: TRBJ1-1
D gene: TRBD1
clone size: .
CDR3 DNA: TGTGCCACGTTGTTTACAGGGGGGAACACTGAAGCTTTCTTT
CDR3 protein: CATLFTGGNTEAFF

V gene: TRBV18
J gene: TRBJ2-1
D gene: .
clone size: .
CDR3 DNA: TGTGCCAGCTCACCTAGCGGAGTAACCTACAATGAGCAGTTCTTC
CDR3 protein: CASSPSGVTYNEQFF

V gene: TRBV28
J gene: TRBJ2-2
D gene: .
clone size: .
CDR3 DNA: TGTGCCAGCAGTCCACCCAGGGGATCCACCGGGGAGCTGTTTTTT
CDR3 protein: CASSPPRGSTGELFF

V gene: TRBV3-1/TRBV3-2
J gene: TRBJ2-3
D gene: .
clone size: .
CDR3 DNA: TGTGCCAGCAGCTCACTAGGTGCAGATACGCAGTATTTT
CDR3 protein: CASSSLGADTQYF

V gene: TRBV6-5
J gene: TRBJ2-7
D gene: .
clone size: .
CDR3 DNA: TGTGCCAGTAGATCAGGGGAGGGCGGAACCCGGCAGTACTTC
CDR3 protein: CASRSGEGGTRQYF

V gene: TRBV21-1
J gene: TRBJ2-7
D gene: .
clone size: .
CDR3 DNA: TGTGCCAGCGAGCTACAGACTAGCGGGAGGACCCGGGGCTCCTACGAGCAGTACTTC
CDR3 protein: CASELQTSGRTRGSYEQYF

V gene: TRBV2
J gene: TRBJ2-1
D gene: TRBD2
clone size: .
CDR3 DNA: TGTGCCAGCACTTGGCTAGCGGGAGGCAATGAGCAGTTCTTC
CDR3 protein: CASTWLAGGNEQFF

V gene: TRBV18
J gene: TRBJ2-7
D gene: .
clone size: .
CDR3 DNA: TGTGCCAGCTCACCACCTTTGGAGTACGAGCAGTACTTC
CDR3 protein: CASSPPLEYEQYF

V gene: TRBV3-1/TRBV3-2
J gene: TRBJ2-3
D gene: .
clone size: .
CDR3 DNA: TGTGCCAGCAGCCGGACAGTTTTCGATACGCAGTATTTT
CDR3 protein: CASSRTVFDTQYF

V gene: TRBV7-9
J gene: TRBJ2-3
D gene: TRBD2
clone size: .
CDR3 DNA: TGTGCCAGCAGCTTAGTTACTAGCGGCACAGATACGCAGTATTTT
CDR3 protein: CASSLVTSGTDTQYF

V gene: TRBV11-2
J gene: TRBJ2-7
D gene: TRBD2
clone size: .
CDR3 DNA: TGTGCCAGCAGCTTGGCGGGAGGGACCTACGAGCAGTACTTC
CDR3 protein: CASSLAGGTYEQYF

V gene: TRBV3-1/TRBV3-2
J gene: TRBJ2-1
D gene: .
clone size: .
CDR3 DNA: TGTGCCAGCAGCCACGCGGCGGGGAGGAATGAGCAGTTCTTC
CDR3 protein: CASSHAAGRNEQFF

V gene: TRBV7-3
J gene: TRBJ2-1
D gene: .
clone size: .
CDR3 DNA: TGTGCCAGCAGTCAATCTGCTAGCACCAATGAGCAGTTCTTC
CDR3 protein: CASSQSASTNEQFF

V gene: TRBV11-3
J gene: TRBJ2-3
D gene: .
clone size: .
CDR3 DNA: TGTGCCAGCAGCTTAGCCCCCACTCCAGATACGCAGTATTTT
CDR3 protein: CASSLAPTPDTQYF

V gene: TRBV7-9
J gene: TRBJ2-1
D gene: TRBD2
clone size: .
CDR3 DNA: TGTGCCAGCAGCTCCATCCTCAGGGGACTAGCGGGAGGGAATGAGCAGTTCTTC
CDR3 protein: CASSSILRGLAGGNEQFF

V gene: TRBV10-2
J gene: TRBJ2-1
D gene: .
clone size: .
CDR3 DNA: TGCGCCAGCAGTGGAGGCGGGAATGAGCAGTTCTTC
CDR3 protein: CASSGGGNEQFF

V gene: TRBV10-3
J gene: TRBJ1-5
D gene: .
clone size: .
CDR3 DNA: TGTGCCATCAGTGAGTCGACGTGGGAGGGTCAGCCCCAGCATTTT
CDR3 protein: CAISESTWEGQPQHF

V gene: TRBV19
J gene: TRBJ1-5
D gene: TRBD1
clone size: .
CDR3 DNA: TGTGCCAGTAGTGGGACAGGGGGAAGACAGCCCCAGCATTTT
CDR3 protein: CASSGTGGRQPQHF

V gene: TRBV5-1
J gene: TRBJ2-7
D gene: TRBD1
clone size: .
CDR3 DNA: TGCGCCAGCAGCTCCGGGACAGGGCCTTTCTACGAGCAGTACTTC
CDR3 protein: CASSSGTGPFYEQYF

V gene: TRBV27
J gene: TRBJ2-7
D gene: .
clone size: .
CDR3 DNA: TGTGCCAGCAGTTTAGCGGGAAGCCCTTGGGAGCAGTACTTC
CDR3 protein: CASSLAGSPWEQYF

V gene: TRBV4-2
J gene: TRBJ2-1
D gene: TRBD2
clone size: once
CDR3 DNA: TGTGCCAGCAGCCAAGCAGCCGGGACTACTAGCTCCTACAATGAGCAGTTCTTC
CDR3 protein: CASSQAAGTTSSYNEQFF

V gene: TRBV28
J gene: TRBJ2-2
D gene: .
clone size: .
CDR3 DNA: TGTGCCAGCAGTCCGGCGGGGCTGACGAACACCGGGGAGCTGTTTTTT
CDR3 protein: CASSPAGLTNTGELFF

V gene: TRBV18
J gene: TRBJ2-7
D gene: TRBD1
clone size: .
CDR3 DNA: TGTGCCAGCTCACCAAATGAGGGGGCGCGCGAGCAGTACTTC
CDR3 protein: CASSPNEGAREQYF

V gene: TRBV3-1/TRBV3-2
J gene: TRBJ2-3
D gene: TRBD2
clone size: .
CDR3 DNA: TGTGCCAGCAGCCCGGGACTAGCGGGAGGTACAGATACGCAGTATTTT
CDR3 protein: CASSPGLAGGTDTQYF

V gene: TRBV5-6
J gene: TRBJ1-4
D gene: .
clone size: .
CDR3 DNA: TGTGCCAGCAGCTTGGAGGGGCATAGTCCTCCGAGGACTAATGAAAAACTGTTTTTT
CDR3 protein: CASSLEGHSPPRTNEKLFF

V gene: TRBV9
J gene: TRBJ2-7
D gene: TRBD1
clone size: .
CDR3 DNA: TGTGCCAGCGGTCGACAGGGTTACGAGCAGTACTTC
CDR3 protein: CASGRQGYEQYF

V gene: TRBV28
J gene: TRBJ1-3
D gene: .
clone size: .
CDR3 DNA: TGTGCCAGCAGCTCGACAGGACCTGGGAACACCATATATTTT
CDR3 protein: CASSSTGPGNTIYF